A single sample is the source of the 2 T cell receptor beta chains below, sequenced in a study of blood T cell repertoires in COVID-19. Profiled with immunoSEQ multiplex PCR; TCRdb holds only in-frame clones, not every one. The sample lists about 28,000 clones; roughly 90% were seen once. Sequencing was done on a sample of peripheral blood. These receptors were collected from a human donor in a cohort sampled during active COVID-19.

J is TRBJ2-3 and V is TRBV19; 7 bases line up with TRBD2. Germline CDR1 and CDR2: LNHDA and SQIVND (reference sequence). The CDR3 contains 18 residues. V lost 1 base to trimming and J lost 1 base; unmatched junction nucleotides: 11. The CDR3 reads CASSIVGRGAGGTDTQYF. Here the CDR3 DNA reads TGTGCCAGTAGTATAGTTGGGAGGGGTGCTGGGGGCACAGATACGCAGTATTTT.

The rearrangement links TRBV7-9 to TRBJ2-5, with a weak D call TRBD2 (6 bases). The V end lost 8 bases, the J end lost 3 bases, and 16 bases lay between the germline ends. Per germline, CDR1 SEHNR and CDR2 FQNEAQ (reference sequence). This CDR3 comprises 14 residues. This chain's CDR3 is CASGQRRGEETQYF. The CDR3 DNA is TGTGCCAGCGGCCAACGGCGGGGAGAAGAGACCCAGTACTTC.